This T cell receptor (beta chain) is from a study of T cells in Graves' hyperthyroidism and ophthalmopathy. Points from the study as a whole: With a median lead of around 6.7 months before onset, the model predicted ophthalmopathy.

This clonotype was seen repeatedly, ten times or more. Its antigen is undetermined. Looked up from germline, CDR1 is SGHTA and CDR2 is FQGNSA. The CDR3 contains 14 residues. V lost 3 bases, J lost 5 bases, and 11 bases lay in between. From RNA transcripts, TCR beta CDR3 regions were amplified. RT-PCR in the first round (using the HTBI primer set) targeted the TCR CDR3. Each CDR3 protein is one row after TCRdb ran MiXCR on the multiplex PCR reads. The sample shows roughly 630,000 distinct CDR3 sequences, around 14% of them seen only once. Newly diagnosed patients aged 18 to 65 had hyperthyroidism of under 2 months' duration. Patients having uncontrolled infection, another autoimmune disease, pregnancy or lactation were not included. Fresh 10 ml peripheral blood yielded PBMCs.

The specimen was blood. This TCR was sampled from a woman under 40 with Graves' hyperthyroidism. The chain links TRBV7-2 to TRBJ2-1; possibly TRBD1 for D (6 bases). CDR3 region: CASSFSGGNNEQFF. The CDR3 bases are TGTGCCAGCAGCTTTTCTGGGGGCAACAATGAGCAGTTCTTC.